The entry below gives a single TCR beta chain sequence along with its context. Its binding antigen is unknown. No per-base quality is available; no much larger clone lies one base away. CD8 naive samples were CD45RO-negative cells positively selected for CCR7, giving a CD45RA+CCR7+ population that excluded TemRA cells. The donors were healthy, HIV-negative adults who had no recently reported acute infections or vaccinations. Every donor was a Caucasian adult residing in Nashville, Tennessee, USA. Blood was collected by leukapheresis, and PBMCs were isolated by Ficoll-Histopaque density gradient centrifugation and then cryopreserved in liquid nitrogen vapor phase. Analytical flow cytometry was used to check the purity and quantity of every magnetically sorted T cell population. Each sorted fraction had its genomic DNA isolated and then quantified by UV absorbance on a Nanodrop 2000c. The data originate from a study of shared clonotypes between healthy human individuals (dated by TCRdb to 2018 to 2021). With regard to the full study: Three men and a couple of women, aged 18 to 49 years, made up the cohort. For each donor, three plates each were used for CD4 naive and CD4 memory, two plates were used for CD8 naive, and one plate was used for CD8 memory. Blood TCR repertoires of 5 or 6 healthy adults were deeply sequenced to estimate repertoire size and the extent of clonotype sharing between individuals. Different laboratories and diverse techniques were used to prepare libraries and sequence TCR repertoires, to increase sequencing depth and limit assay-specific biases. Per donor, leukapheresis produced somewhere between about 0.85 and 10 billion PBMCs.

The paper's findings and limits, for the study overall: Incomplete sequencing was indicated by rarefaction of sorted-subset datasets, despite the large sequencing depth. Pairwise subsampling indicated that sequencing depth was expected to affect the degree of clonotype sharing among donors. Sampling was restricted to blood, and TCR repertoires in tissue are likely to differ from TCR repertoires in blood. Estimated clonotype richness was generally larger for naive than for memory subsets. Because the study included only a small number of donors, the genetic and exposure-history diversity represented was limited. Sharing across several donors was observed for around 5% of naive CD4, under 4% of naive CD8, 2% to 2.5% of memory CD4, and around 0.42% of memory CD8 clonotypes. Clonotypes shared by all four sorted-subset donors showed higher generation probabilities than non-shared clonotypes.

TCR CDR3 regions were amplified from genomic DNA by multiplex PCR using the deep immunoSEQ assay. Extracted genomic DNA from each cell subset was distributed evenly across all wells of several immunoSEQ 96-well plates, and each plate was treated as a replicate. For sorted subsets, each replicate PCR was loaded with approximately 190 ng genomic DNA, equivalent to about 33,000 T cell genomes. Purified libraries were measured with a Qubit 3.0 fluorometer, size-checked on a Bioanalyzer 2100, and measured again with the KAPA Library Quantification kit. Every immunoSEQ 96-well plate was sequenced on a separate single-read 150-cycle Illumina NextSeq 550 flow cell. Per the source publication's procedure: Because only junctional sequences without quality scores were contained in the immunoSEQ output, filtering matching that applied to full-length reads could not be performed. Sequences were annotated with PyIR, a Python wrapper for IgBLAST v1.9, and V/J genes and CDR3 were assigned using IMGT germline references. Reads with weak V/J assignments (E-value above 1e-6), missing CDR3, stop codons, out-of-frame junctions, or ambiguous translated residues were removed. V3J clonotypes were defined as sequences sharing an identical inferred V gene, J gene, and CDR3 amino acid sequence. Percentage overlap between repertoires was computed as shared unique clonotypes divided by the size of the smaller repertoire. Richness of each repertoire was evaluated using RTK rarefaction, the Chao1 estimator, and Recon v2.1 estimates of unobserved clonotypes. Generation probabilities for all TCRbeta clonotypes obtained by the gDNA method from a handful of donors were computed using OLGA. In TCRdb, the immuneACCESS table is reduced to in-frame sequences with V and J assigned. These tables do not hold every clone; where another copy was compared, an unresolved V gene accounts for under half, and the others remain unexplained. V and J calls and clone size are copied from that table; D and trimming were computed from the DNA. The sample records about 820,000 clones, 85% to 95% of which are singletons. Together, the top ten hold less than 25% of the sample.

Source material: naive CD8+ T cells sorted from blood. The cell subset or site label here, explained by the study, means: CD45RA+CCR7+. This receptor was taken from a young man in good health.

The CDR3 protein is CASSDRDDTDTQYF. The nucleotides are TGTGCCAGCAGTGATCGGGACGACACAGATACGCAGTATTTT. The rearrangement joined TRBV2 to TRBJ2-3, with the D call tentatively TRBD1 or TRBD2, each fitting 5 bases. The CDR3 measures 14 amino acids from cysteine to phenylalanine. The DNA shown is the 42-base CDR3, in frame from base 1. V was cut back by 3 bases and J by 2 bases, leaving a gap of 9 bases between them. Sequences SNHLY (CDR1) and FYNNEI (CDR2) are obtained from the germline V gene.